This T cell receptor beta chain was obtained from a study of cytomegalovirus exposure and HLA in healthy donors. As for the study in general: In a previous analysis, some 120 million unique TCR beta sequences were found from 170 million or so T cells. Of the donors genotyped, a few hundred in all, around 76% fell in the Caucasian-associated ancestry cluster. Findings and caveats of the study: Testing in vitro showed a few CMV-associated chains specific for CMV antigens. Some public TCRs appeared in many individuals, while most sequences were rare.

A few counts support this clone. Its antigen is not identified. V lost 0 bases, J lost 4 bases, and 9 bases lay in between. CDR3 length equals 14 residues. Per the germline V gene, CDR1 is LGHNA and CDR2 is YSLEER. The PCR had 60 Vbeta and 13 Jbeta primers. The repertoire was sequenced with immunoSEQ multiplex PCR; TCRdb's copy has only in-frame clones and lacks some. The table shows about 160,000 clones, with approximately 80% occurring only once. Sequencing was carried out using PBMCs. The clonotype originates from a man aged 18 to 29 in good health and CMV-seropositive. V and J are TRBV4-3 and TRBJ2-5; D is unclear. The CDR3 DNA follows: TGCGCCAGCAGCCAAGAGTGGCTCGCAGAGACCCAGTACTTC. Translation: CASSQEWLAETQYF.